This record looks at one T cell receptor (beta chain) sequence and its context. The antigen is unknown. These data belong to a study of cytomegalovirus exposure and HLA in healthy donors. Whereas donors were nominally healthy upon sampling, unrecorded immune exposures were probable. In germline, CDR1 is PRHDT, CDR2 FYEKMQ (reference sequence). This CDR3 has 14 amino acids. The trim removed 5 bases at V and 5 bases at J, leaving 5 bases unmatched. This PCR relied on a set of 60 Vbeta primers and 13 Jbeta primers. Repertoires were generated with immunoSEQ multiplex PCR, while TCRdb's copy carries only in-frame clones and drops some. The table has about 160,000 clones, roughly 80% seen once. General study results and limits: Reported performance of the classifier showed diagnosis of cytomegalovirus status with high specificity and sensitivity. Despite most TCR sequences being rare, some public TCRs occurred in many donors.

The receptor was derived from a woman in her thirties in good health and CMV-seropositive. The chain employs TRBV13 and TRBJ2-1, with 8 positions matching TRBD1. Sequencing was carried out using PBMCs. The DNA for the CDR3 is TGTGCCAGCAGCAGGACAGGGTACGACAATGAGCAGTTCTTC. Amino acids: CASSRTGYDNEQFF. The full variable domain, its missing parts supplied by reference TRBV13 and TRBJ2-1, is AAGVIQSPRHLIKEKRETATLKCYPIPRHDTVYWYQQGPGQDPQFLISFYEKMQSDKGSIPDRFSAQQFSDYHSELNMSSLELGDSALYFCASSRTGYDNEQFFGPGTRLTVL.